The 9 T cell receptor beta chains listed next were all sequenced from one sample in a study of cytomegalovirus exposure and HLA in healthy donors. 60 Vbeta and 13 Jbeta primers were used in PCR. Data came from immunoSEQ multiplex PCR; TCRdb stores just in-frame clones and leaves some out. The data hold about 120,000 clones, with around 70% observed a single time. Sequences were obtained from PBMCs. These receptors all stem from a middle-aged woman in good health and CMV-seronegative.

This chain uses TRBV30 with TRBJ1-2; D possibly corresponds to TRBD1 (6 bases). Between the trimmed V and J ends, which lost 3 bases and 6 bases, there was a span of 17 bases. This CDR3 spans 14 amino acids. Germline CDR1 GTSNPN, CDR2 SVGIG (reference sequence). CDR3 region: CAWREGGESDGYTF. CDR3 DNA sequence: TGTGCCTGGAGGGAAGGGGGGGAGAGCGATGGCTACACCTTC.

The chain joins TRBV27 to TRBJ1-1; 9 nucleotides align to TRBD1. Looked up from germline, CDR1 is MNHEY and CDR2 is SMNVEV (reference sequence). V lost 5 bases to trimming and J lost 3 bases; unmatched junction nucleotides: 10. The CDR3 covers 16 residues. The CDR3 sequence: CASSPRMTGGDTEAFF. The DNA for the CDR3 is TGTGCCAGCAGTCCCCGGATGACAGGGGGAGACACTGAAGCTTTCTTT.

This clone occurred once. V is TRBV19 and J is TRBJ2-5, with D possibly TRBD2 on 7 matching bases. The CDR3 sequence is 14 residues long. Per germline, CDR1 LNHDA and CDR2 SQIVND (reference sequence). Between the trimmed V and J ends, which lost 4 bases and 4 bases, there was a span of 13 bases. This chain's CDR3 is CASSNPGGGETQYF. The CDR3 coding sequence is TGTGCCAGTAGTAACCCGGGGGGCGGAGAGACCCAGTACTTC.

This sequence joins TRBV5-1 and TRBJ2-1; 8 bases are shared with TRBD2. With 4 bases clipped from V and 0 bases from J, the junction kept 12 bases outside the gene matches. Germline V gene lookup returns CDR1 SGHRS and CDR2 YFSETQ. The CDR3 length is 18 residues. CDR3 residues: CASSTGRDWEGSYNEQFF. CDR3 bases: TGCGCCAGCAGCACCGGGAGGGATTGGGAGGGCTCCTACAATGAGCAGTTCTTC.

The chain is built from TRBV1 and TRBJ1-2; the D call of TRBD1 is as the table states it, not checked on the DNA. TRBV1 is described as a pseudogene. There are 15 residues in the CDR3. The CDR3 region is CTSSQWGEGWNGYTF. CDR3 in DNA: TGCACCAGCAGCCAATGGGGCGAAGGGTGGAATGGCTACACCTTC.

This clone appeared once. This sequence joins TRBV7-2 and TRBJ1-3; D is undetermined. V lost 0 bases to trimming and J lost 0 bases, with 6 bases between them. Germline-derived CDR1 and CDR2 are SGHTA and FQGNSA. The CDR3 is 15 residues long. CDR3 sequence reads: CASSLARYSGNTIYF. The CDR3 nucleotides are TGTGCCAGCAGCTTAGCGCGGTACTCTGGAAACACCATATATTTT.

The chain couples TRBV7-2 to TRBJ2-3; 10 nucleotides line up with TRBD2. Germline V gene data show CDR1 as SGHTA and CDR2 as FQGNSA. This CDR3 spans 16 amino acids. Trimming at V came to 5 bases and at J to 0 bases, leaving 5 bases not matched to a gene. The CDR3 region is CASSRTSGISTDTQYF. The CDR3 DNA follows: TGTGCCAGCAGCCGTACTAGCGGGATTAGCACAGATACGCAGTATTTT.

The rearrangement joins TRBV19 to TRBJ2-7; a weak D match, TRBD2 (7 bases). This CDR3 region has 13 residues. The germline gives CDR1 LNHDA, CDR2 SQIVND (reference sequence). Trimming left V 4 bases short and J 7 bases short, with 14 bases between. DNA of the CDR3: TGTGCCAGTAGTACGGAGAGGGGGGGGGAGCAGTACTTC. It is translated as CASSTERGGEQYF.

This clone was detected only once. The CDR3 loop is CASSDRVGTQYF. In nucleotides, the CDR3 is TGTGCCAGCAGCGACAGGGTCGGGACCCAGTACTTC. This chain uses TRBV28 with TRBJ2-5; 7 bases fit TRBD1. The CDR3 is 12 amino acids. The trim removed 6 bases at V and 7 bases at J, leaving 5 bases unmatched. Germline V gene sequence: CDR1 MDHEN, CDR2 SYDVKM. The whole variable domain, remainder taken from reference TRBV28 and TRBJ2-5, is DVKVTQSSRYLVKRTGEKVFLECVQDMDHENMFWYRQDPGLGLRLIYFSYDVKMKEKGDIPEGYSVSREKKERFSLILESASTNQTSMYLCASSDRVGTQYFGPGTRLLVL.